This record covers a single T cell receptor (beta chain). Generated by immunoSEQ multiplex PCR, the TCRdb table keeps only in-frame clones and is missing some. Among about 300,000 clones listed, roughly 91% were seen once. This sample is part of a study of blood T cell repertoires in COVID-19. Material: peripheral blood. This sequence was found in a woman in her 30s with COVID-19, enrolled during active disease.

CDR3 in amino acids: CASRERAGYYGYTF. CDR3 in DNA: TGCGCCAGCAGGGAAAGGGCAGGGTACTATGGCTACACCTTC. V and J are TRBV4-1 and TRBJ1-2, with D possibly being TRBD1 (5 bases). Germline CDR1 reads MGHRA; CDR2 reads YSYEKL. The CDR3 totals 14 residues. V lost 6 bases, J lost 3 bases, and 14 bases lay in between.